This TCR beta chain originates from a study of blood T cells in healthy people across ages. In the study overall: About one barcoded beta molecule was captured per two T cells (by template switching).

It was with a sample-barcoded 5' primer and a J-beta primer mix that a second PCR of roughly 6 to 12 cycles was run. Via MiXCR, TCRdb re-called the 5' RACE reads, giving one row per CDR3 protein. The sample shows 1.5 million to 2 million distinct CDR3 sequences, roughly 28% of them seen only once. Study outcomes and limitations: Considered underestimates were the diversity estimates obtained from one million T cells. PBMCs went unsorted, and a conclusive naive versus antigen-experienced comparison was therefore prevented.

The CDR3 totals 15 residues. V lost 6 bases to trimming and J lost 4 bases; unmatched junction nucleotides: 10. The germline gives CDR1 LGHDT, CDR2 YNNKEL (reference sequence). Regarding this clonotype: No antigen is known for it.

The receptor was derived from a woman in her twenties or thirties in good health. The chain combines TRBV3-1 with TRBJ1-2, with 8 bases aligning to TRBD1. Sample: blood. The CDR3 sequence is CASRGRDRRPYGYTF. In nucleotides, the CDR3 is TGTGCCAGCAGGGGGAGGGACAGGAGACCCTATGGCTACACCTTC.